Below, 31 T cell receptor beta chains from the same sample are listed, as sequenced in a study (dated by TCRdb to 2013 to 2016). Library preparation was by 5' RACE. Instrument used: Illumina MiSeq. TCRdb passed the public sequencing reads through fastp at Q25 and MiXCR, retaining productive beta sequences. When rows share a CDR3 protein, they turn into one entry using the most common DNA and genes. In all, the sample holds approximately 10,000 distinct CDR3 sequences, and under 50% of those were seen once. About 2.7% of the sample rests with the top ten. Cells that were CD4+CD25+CD127-/low were the ones isolated as Tregs. What was sequenced was Tregs sorted from a lymph node. The receptors come from a female donor with breast cancer.

The chain joins TRBV7-7 to TRBJ2-1; D is unclear. In germline, CDR1 is SSHAT, CDR2 FNYEAQ (reference sequence). The CDR3 is made up of 13 amino acids. Trimming shortened V by 1 base and J by 7 bases, and 8 bases separated the two germline ends. The CDR3 region is CASSLGSSNEQFF. Written as DNA, the CDR3 is TGTGCCAGCAGCTTAGGCTCGTCGAATGAGCAGTTCTTC.

In this sample, this clonotype turned up a few times. The genes are TRBV7-6 and TRBJ1-2; 7 nucleotides match TRBD1. The J segment lost 5 bases and the V segment lost 5 bases, leaving 5 bases of the junction unmatched. From germline, CDR1 is SGHVS and CDR2 FNYEAQ. The CDR3 totals 13 residues. In DNA, the CDR3 is TGTGCCAGCAGCGCAGGGACAGAGTATGGCTACACCTTC. Its protein is CASSAGTEYGYTF.

This chain joins TRBV6-5 and TRBJ1-1, with a tentative D call TRBD1 (5 bases). Germline CDR1 reads MNHEY; CDR2 reads SVGAGI. Between the trimmed V and J ends, which lost 1 base and 4 bases, there was a span of 10 bases. This CDR3 has 14 residues. CDR3: CASSYLGGGTEAFF. CDR3 nucleotides: TGTGCCAGCAGTTACTTGGGGGGGGGCACTGAAGCTTTCTTT.

This clonotype has just a few counts. The CDR3 here is CASSIPNSYNEQFF. The CDR3 DNA follows: TGTGCCAGCAGCATTCCCAACTCCTACAATGAGCAGTTCTTC. J is TRBJ2-1 and V is TRBV12-3 or TRBV12-4; D gene ambiguous. V lost 6 bases and J lost 0, with 9 bases in between. The CDR3 covers 14 residues.

The rearrangement links TRBV5-1 to TRBJ1-1; D is perhaps TRBD1 (6 bases). V shed 5 bases and J shed 4 bases, with 12 bases lying between them. Per the germline V gene, CDR1 is SGHRS and CDR2 is YFSETQ. The CDR3 runs 13 residues. This chain's CDR3 is CASRGDMATEAFF. CDR3 DNA sequence: TGCGCCAGCAGGGGGGACATGGCCACTGAAGCTTTCTTT.

The table lists this clonotype with a count of one. The genes are TRBV27 and TRBJ2-5; 11 bases fit TRBD2. The CDR3 runs 15 residues. Germline V gene lookup returns CDR1 MNHEY and CDR2 SMNVEV (reference sequence). Trimming took 2 bases from V and 1 from J; bases not matched to a gene: 0. This CDR3 reads CASSLGTSGQETQYF. CDR3 sequence (DNA): TGTGCCAGCAGTTTAGGGACTAGCGGCCAAGAGACCCAGTACTTC.

This clonotype ranks as medium-sized. The chain has TRBV6-1 and TRBJ2-1; 7 bases match TRBD2. Germline V lookup: CDR1 MNHNS, CDR2 SASEGT. The ends lost 8 bases at V and 2 bases at J; junction bases unmatched: 3. The CDR3 is 13 amino acids. For the CDR3, the DNA is TGTGCCAGCGGGGGGGGACCCTACAATGAGCAGTTCTTC. Amino acid sequence: CASGGGPYNEQFF.

This clonotype was seen a handful of times. V and J are TRBV6-5 and TRBJ1-2; 9 nucleotides match TRBD1. J lost 10 bases, V lost 2 bases, and 8 bases had no gene match. Per the germline V gene, CDR1 is MNHEY and CDR2 is SVGAGI. The CDR3 sequence is 14 residues long. Here the CDR3 reads CASSYRTGVAAYTF. The CDR3 DNA sequence: TGTGCCAGCAGTTACCGGACAGGGGTGGCTGCCTACACCTTC.

This clonotype was seen only a few times. The chain joins TRBV29-1 to TRBJ1-1; D remains ambiguous. Germline loops: CDR1 SQVTM, CDR2 ANQGSEA. V lost 4 bases and J 4 bases, leaving 10 bases between the germline ends. This CDR3 has 12 amino acids. The CDR3 DNA reads as TGCAGCGTTGGATCGTCAATCACTGAAGCTTTCTTT. Translating it yields CSVGSSITEAFF.

This rearrangement joins TRBV4-1 to TRBJ2-7; no clear D gene. Per the germline V gene, CDR1 is MGHRA and CDR2 is YSYEKL. V lost 1 base, J lost 7 bases, and 11 bases lay in between. The CDR3 has 13 amino acids. DNA of the CDR3: TGCGCCAGCAGCCAAGGCCCTGGGGAAGAGCAGTACTTC. It encodes CASSQGPGEEQYF.

V usage is TRBV4-1 and J usage is TRBJ2-7; TRBD2 aligns across 8 bases. V was clipped by 2 bases and J by 3 bases; unmatched bases: 6. Per the germline V gene, CDR1 is MGHRA and CDR2 is YSYEKL. The CDR3 is made up of 15 amino acids. Here the CDR3 DNA reads TGCGCCAGCAGCCAAACAGCGGGAGTAGGCTACGAGCAGTACTTC. This translates into CASSQTAGVGYEQYF.

CDR3 sequence (DNA): TGTGCCAGCAGTTTAGGTGGGAGTATTTACGAGCAGTACTTC. Encoded protein: CASSLGGSIYEQYF. This chain connects TRBV27 to TRBJ2-7, with a tentative D call TRBD2 (5 bases). CDR1 is MNHEY, CDR2 SMNVEV, per germline (reference sequence). Trimming cost V 2 bases and J 4 bases, with 12 bases left between them. The CDR3 has 14 residues.

The genes are TRBV20-1 and TRBJ2-1, with TRBD2 as a possible D gene (6 bases). CDR3 length: 13 amino acids. The germline CDR1 and CDR2 sequences are DFQATT and SNEGSKA (reference sequence). V lost 0 bases, J lost 4 bases, and 7 bases lay in between. The CDR3 spells CSARDREYNEQFF. CDR3 DNA: TGCAGTGCTAGAGATCGGGAGTACAATGAGCAGTTCTTC.

The chain is built from TRBV4-1 and TRBJ2-1; TRBD2 aligns across 11 bases. The CDR3 loop spans 16 amino acids. Germline CDR1 MGHRA, CDR2 YSYEKL. V lost 3 bases to trimming and J lost 5 bases; unmatched junction nucleotides: 6. The CDR3 reads CASSQVTSGTNNEQFF. DNA of the CDR3: TGCGCCAGCAGCCAGGTGACTAGCGGGACGAACAATGAGCAGTTCTTC.

This clonotype was detected only a few times. The chain joins TRBV7-8 to TRBJ1-2; 9 nucleotides match TRBD1. The CDR3 runs to 18 residues. In germline, CDR1 is SGHVS, CDR2 FQNEAQ. Losses at the gene ends were 4 bases for V and 3 bases for J; bases not matched to a gene: 15. The CDR3 DNA sequence: TGTGCCAGCAGCTCACATGGGACAGGGATAAACTTGGACTATGGCTACACCTTC. It yields the protein CASSSHGTGINLDYGYTF.

The rearrangement uses TRBV6-6 and TRBJ1-2, with 7 bases aligning to TRBD1. Germline V gene lookup returns CDR1 MNHNY and CDR2 SVGAGI (reference sequence). This CDR3 region has 13 residues. Trimming took 6 bases from V and 3 from J; bases not matched to a gene: 4. The CDR3 DNA is TGTGCCAGCAGGGGCGGACAGGACTATGGCTACACCTTC. It translates to CASRGGQDYGYTF.

Comments on this clonotype: The junction does not match germline at one end; this may be a read error. The J gene is TRBJ2-1, the V gene TRBV9; D is undetermined. Per germline, CDR1 SGDLS and CDR2 YYNGEE. The CDR3 is 12 residues long. The DNA of the CDR3 is TGTGTCAGCAGCCCTGTGACGAGTGAGCAGTTCTTC. Translating gives CVSSPVTSEQFF.

A note on this clonotype: Just one base apart from a much larger clone, this may be a read error. The CDR3 carries no conserved terminal phenylalanine or tryptophan, so it likely arises from a read error. This rearrangement joins TRBV10-2 to TRBJ2-7, with D hard to call. The CDR3 contains 12 residues. Germline CDR1 and CDR2: WSHSY and SAAADI. V lost 2 bases to trimming and J lost 3 bases, with 5 bases between them. The CDR3 spells CASSETSYEQYS. CDR3 nucleotides: TGCGCCAGCAGTGAGACGAGCTACGAGCAGTACTCC.

In its sample, this clonotype was seen a few times. This sequence joins TRBV7-3 and TRBJ2-3; 7 positions match TRBD1. CDR3 length equals 12 residues. After removal of 5 bases from V and 6 bases from J, the junction contained 2 bases not matched to a gene. Germline CDR1 and CDR2: SGHTA and FQGTGA. The DNA of the CDR3 is TGTGCCAGCAGCCCCAGGGGGGATACGCAGTATTTT. Translated, it gives CASSPRGDTQYF.

In this sample, this clonotype turned up a few times. The chain carries TRBV10-3 and TRBJ2-5; D is unresolved. Trimming shortened V by 3 bases and J by 7 bases, and 12 bases separated the two germline ends. CDR3 length: 13 residues. Germline CDR1 and CDR2: ENHRY and SYGVKD. CDR3 sequence (DNA): TGTGCCATCAGTGACACGACCCTGGGGACCCAGTACTTC. Amino acids: CAISDTTLGTQYF.

The CDR3 sequence is CASSQQEGYNEQFF. The CDR3 coding sequence is TGCGCCAGCAGCCAACAAGAGGGCTACAATGAGCAGTTCTTC. This chain uses TRBV4-1 with TRBJ2-1; weak D call: TRBD2 (5 bases). The germline V and J ends were trimmed by 2 bases and 3 bases, with 8 bases remaining between them. This CDR3 is built from 14 residues. CDR1 MGHRA and CDR2 YSYEKL come from the germline V gene.

In this sample, this clonotype turned up once. One junction end disagrees with the germline gene, perhaps due to a read error. The chain joins TRBV7-3 to TRBJ2-1, with no clear D. This CDR3 is 15 amino acids long. Germline V gene sequence: CDR1 SGHTA, CDR2 FQGTGA. CDR3 nucleotides: TGTGCCAGCAGCTTAGCGGCGAGCTCCTACGATGAGCAGTTCTTC. As protein: CASSLAASSYDEQFF.

This chain connects TRBV12-3 or TRBV12-4 to TRBJ2-7; 7 bases are shared with TRBD1. The CDR3 loop spans 13 amino acids. With V trimmed by 7 bases and J by 2 bases, 5 bases remained unmatched. The CDR3 region is CASTWDSTYEQYF. CDR3 in DNA: TGTGCCAGCACTTGGGACAGTACCTACGAGCAGTACTTC.

The chain couples TRBV21-1 to TRBJ2-3; TRBD2 is the table's D call and was not checked against the DNA. TRBV21-1 is given as a pseudogene. The CDR3 runs to 12 residues. In DNA form, the CDR3 reads TGTGCCAGCCTTCTGACTAGCCAAGCGCAGTATTTT. Translation: CASLLTSQAQYF.

This clonotype showed up just a few times. The chain couples TRBV20-1 to TRBJ2-7; 8 bases are shared with TRBD2. V shed 0 bases, J shed 12 bases, and the junction held 4 bases outside the gene matches. The CDR3 has 11 residues. Looked up from germline, CDR1 is DFQATT and CDR2 is SNEGSKA (reference sequence). CDR3 region: CSARDRGGLYF. CDR3 sequence (DNA): TGCAGTGCTAGAGATCGGGGGGGTTTGTACTTC.

The chain recombines TRBV5-1 with TRBJ2-7, with 7 bases identical to TRBD2. The CDR3 totals 16 residues. Germline V lookup: CDR1 SGHRS, CDR2 YFSETQ. Unmatched junction bases numbered 8, after V lost 0 bases and J lost 2 bases. The CDR3 nucleotides are TGCGCCAGCAGCTTGGCCTTGGCGGGGGACGCCTACGAGCAGTACTTC. Its protein is CASSLALAGDAYEQYF.

The sample holds a few counts of this clonotype. This sequence joins TRBV20-1 and TRBJ2-7, with 10 bases identical to TRBD2. This CDR3 is 16 amino acids long. V shed 5 bases, J shed 4 bases, and the junction held 14 bases outside the gene matches. CDR1 is DFQATT and CDR2 is SNEGSKA in the germline V gene (reference sequence). The CDR3 reads CSALINPGTSVYEQYF. Written as DNA, the CDR3 is TGCAGTGCTCTAATCAATCCGGGGACTAGCGTGTACGAGCAGTACTTC.

In its sample, this clonotype was seen a few times. The V and J genes are TRBV4-1 and TRBJ2-4, with D unclear. Trimming stripped 3 bases from V and 1 base from J, with 10 bases between. Germline CDR1 and CDR2: MGHRA and YSYEKL. This CDR3 has 15 amino acids. The CDR3 spells CASSQSVGAKNIQYF. The DNA of the CDR3 is TGCGCCAGCAGCCAGTCCGTGGGGGCCAAAAACATTCAGTACTTC.

V and J are TRBV7-2 and TRBJ1-2; 7 bases map to TRBD1. Germline CDR1 SGHTA, CDR2 FQGNSA. The CDR3 runs to 16 residues. Trimming took 5 bases from V and 4 from J; bases not matched to a gene: 13. This CDR3 reads CASSIPRGGRGYGYTF. The CDR3 region has the DNA TGTGCCAGCAGCATCCCCAGGGGGGGACGAGGCTATGGCTACACCTTC. Complete variable domain (other parts from reference TRBV7-2 and TRBJ1-2): GAGVSQSPSNKVTEKGKDVELRCDPISGHTALYWYRQSLGQGLEFLIYFQGNSAPDKSGLPSDRFSAERTGGSVSTLTIQRTQQEDSAVYLCASSIPRGGRGYGYTFGSGTRLTVV.

The CDR3 nucleotides read TGTGCCAGCACTCCGAGCTCCTACAATGAGCAGTTCTTC. Translated, it gives CASTPSSYNEQFF. The chain has TRBV6-5 and TRBJ2-1; no clear D gene. The germline V gene has CDR1 MNHEY and CDR2 SVGAGI. The ends were cut back, 7 bases at V and 0 bases at J, with 7 bases in the middle. The CDR3 runs 13 residues.

In the case of this clonotype: A junction boundary mismatches the germline segment, possibly from a read error. This chain uses TRBV4-1 with TRBJ2-1; D remains ambiguous. Germline-derived CDR1 and CDR2 are MGHRA and YSYEKL. The CDR3 covers 16 residues. Written as DNA, the CDR3 is TGCGCCAGCAGCCAAGATAGGGCGGTCTCCCACAATGAGCAGTTCTTC. Translation: CASSQDRAVSHNEQFF.